These T cell receptor beta chains were read from a single sample in a study of Graves' ophthalmopathy and Graves' hyperthyroidism. TCRdb called the multiplex PCR reads again in MiXCR, with one record for every CDR3 protein. The sample has hundreds of thousands of distinct CDR3 sequences; roughly 50% are singletons. Sample: peripheral blood. These receptors were collected from an adult man with Graves' ophthalmopathy. The conserved cysteine and the conserved F or W are not part of the CDR3 here. The order of the fields is J gene, V gene, CDR3 length, CDR3 protein.

TRBJ2-7 TRBV6-1 13 ASSEEWRENYEQY
TRBJ2-7 TRBV11-2 13 ASSLGGTGGDEQY
TRBJ2-2 TRBV6-5 10 ASSFRTGELF
TRBJ2-7 TRBV12-3/TRBV12-4 12 ASSSDRGGYEQY
TRBJ2-2 TRBV9 13 ASSYGGGVIGELF
TRBJ2-7 TRBV7-3 16 ASSSLRREGLMFYEQY
TRBJ1-1 TRBV12-3/TRBV12-4 14 ASSFGSGGAVTEAF
TRBJ1-4 TRBV9 13 ASSVGGATNEKLF
TRBJ1-6 TRBV5-1 12 ASSLEDSSSPLH
TRBJ2-7 TRBV7-8 14 ASSLLGQAISYEQY
TRBJ2-5 TRBV2 13 ASSGLATPQETQY
TRBJ1-2 TRBV7-3 15 ASSLARDRERLDGYT
TRBJ1-1 TRBV7-2 12 ASSSKQGRTEAF
TRBJ1-3 TRBV12-3/TRBV12-4 14 ASSPAGRLTGNTIY
TRBJ1-4 TRBV2 13 ASSEARVTNEKLF
TRBJ2-3 TRBV10-3 10 AIGTVTDTQY
TRBJ2-7 TRBV20-1 13 SARDVGTGPHEQY
TRBJ1-1 TRBV20-1 11 SARGDGNTEAF
TRBJ1-5 TRBV10-3 13 AISVDRVGNQPQH
TRBJ1-5 TRBV29-1 11 SKTQGRNQPQH
TRBJ1-2 TRBV20-1 11 SASSGGAYGYT
TRBJ2-5 TRBV29-1 10 SVDGGQETQY
TRBJ2-5 TRBV20-1 12 SARDWGVGETQY
TRBJ2-2 TRBV10-3 12 ASKFTGLGGELF
TRBJ2-7 TRBV10-3 12 AIRYGTGNYEQY
TRBJ1-2 TRBV10-3 11 AITRGQGSGYT
TRBJ1-1 TRBV12-3/TRBV12-4 13 ASSLSGHRNTEAF
TRBJ1-2 TRBV2 15 ASSEAPRISANYGYT
TRBJ1-5 TRBV12-3/TRBV12-4 15 ASSLRQGAKGNQPQH
TRBJ2-5 TRBV7-3 13 ASSIRDRAQETQY
TRBJ2-7 TRBV10-3 11 AISESGSYEQY
TRBJ1-4 TRBV5-6 14 ASSYTTVLGNEKLF
TRBJ2-7 TRBV7-9 11 ASSFTGADEQY
TRBJ1-1 TRBV7-2 14 ASSLGPGQLNTEAF
TRBJ1-2 TRBV15 12 ATSNEDRVYGYT
TRBJ1-2 TRBV10-3 9 AIRMRDSYT
TRBJ1-2 TRBV2 13 ASSEAQGANYGYT
TRBJ2-6 TRBV4-1 14 ASSPFRASGANVLT
TRBJ2-3 TRBV24-1 14 ATSDNGGLAGDTQY
TRBJ1-2 TRBV2 15 ASSSGDWEPANYGYT
TRBJ1-2 TRBV7-6 14 ASSPSSTGSNYGYT
TRBJ2-5 TRBV12-3/TRBV12-4 10 ASSFSRETQY
TRBJ1-1 TRBV20-1 13 SARDPRNMNTEAF
TRBJ2-2 TRBV10-1 13 ASTPGQGGTGELF
TRBJ1-1 TRBV9 12 ASSPSGGRTEAF
TRBJ1-6 TRBV20-1 10 SAIQGNSPLH
TRBJ2-5 TRBV4-1 17 ASSQDLWEGSGGQETQY
TRBJ1-5 TRBV12-3/TRBV12-4 15 ASSSPSSVYSNQPQH
TRBJ1-5 TRBV5-1 12 ASSLAGGHQPQH
TRBJ2-5 TRBV7-8 12 ASSWGQGGETQY
TRBJ2-3 TRBV5-1 14 ASSQEPGLAGTTQY